This T cell receptor beta chain was recovered during a study of T cells in Graves' hyperthyroidism and ophthalmopathy. This clonotype was found a few times. In making diagnoses, clinical symptoms, serum thyroxine and TRAb, thyroid ultrasound and orbital computed tomography were all used. RNA transcripts gave rise to amplified TCR beta CDR3 regions. The primer set for the first-round RT-PCR of the TCR CDR3 was HTBI. TCRdb re-called the multiplex PCR reads with MiXCR, one entry per CDR3 protein. The table shows approximately 530,000 distinct CDR3 sequences, with 16% occurring only once. This TCR came from a woman aged 18-29 years with Graves' hyperthyroidism. Sequencing was performed on blood.

CDR3 coding DNA: TGCAGCGTTGAAGCAGATGGAAACACCATATATTTT. It is translated as CSVEADGNTIYF. This chain uses TRBV29-1 with TRBJ1-3; D is unresolved. CDR1 is SQVTM, CDR2 ANQGSEA, per germline. CDR3 length equals 12 residues. V was shortened by 1 base and J by 3 bases, with 4 bases between the two germline ends. Combining the CDR3 with reference TRBV29-1 and TRBJ1-3 gives the whole variable domain SAVISQKPSRDICQRGTSLTIQCQVDSQVTMMFWYRQQPGQSLTLIATANQGSEATYESGFVIDKFPISRPNLTFSTLTVSNMSPEDSSIYLCSVEADGNTIYFGEGSWLTVV.